A single sample is the source of the 15 T cell receptor beta chains below, sequenced in a study of CXCR3-negative and CXCR3-positive naive CD8 T cells. General study points: Naive cells positive for CXCR3 carried more hydrophobic TRB CDR3s than CXCR3-negative ones.

Their cognate antigens are unknown. Carrying UMI labels, the TRB cDNA libraries were prepared through 5' RACE. TCRdb re-called the 5' RACE reads and gives one entry per CDR3 protein, without DNA. The sample totals some 150,000 distinct CDR3 sequences; its top ten clones hold around 0.5%. Sequenced: naive CXCR3+ CD8+ T cells from blood. The subset denotes: CD45RO-CCR7+CD27+CD95- naive CD8+ T cells expressing CXCR3 (TNR3+). The receptors were sampled from a human donor in good health. Some clones in this sample may be carry-over from other donors' samples.

This chain connects TRBV6-5 to TRBJ1-5. Germline CDR1 and CDR2: MNHEY and SVGAGI. The CDR3 is 13 residues long. This CDR3 reads CASSTGPNRPQHF.

The chain joins TRBV28 to TRBJ2-5; the TRBD1 assignment by TCRdb is unverifiable without DNA. From germline, CDR1 is MDHEN and CDR2 SYDVKM. The CDR3 is 16 amino acids. The CDR3 region is CASSARGRLIPETQYF.

V and J are TRBV28 and TRBJ2-5; the TCRdb D gene call, TRBD1, has no DNA to confirm it. The CDR3 has 14 residues. Germline lookup yields CDR1 MDHEN and CDR2 SYDVKM. CDR3 sequence reads: CASSFFQRGETQYF.

The chain employs TRBV13 and TRBJ2-5; lacking DNA, the TRBD1 call made by TCRdb goes unchecked. This CDR3 spans 14 amino acids. Germline CDR1 is PRHDT and CDR2 is FYEKMQ (reference sequence). The CDR3 sequence is CASSPRKGQETQYF.

V and J are TRBV15 and TRBJ2-5; TCRdb gives TRBD1 as the D gene, but with no DNA this cannot be confirmed. The germline CDR1 and CDR2 sequences are LNHNV and YYDKDF (reference sequence). The CDR3 contains 15 residues. The CDR3 is CATSRVPGEGETQYF.

The chain employs TRBV27 and TRBJ2-7; TCRdb's D call of TRBD1 is untestable without DNA. The CDR3 spans 13 residues. Germline V CDR1 and CDR2: MNHEY, SMNVEV (reference sequence). The CDR3 region is CASSWGTGDEQYF.

V gene TRBV6-5 combines with J gene TRBJ2-2; TCRdb names TRBD1, which stays unverified in the absence of DNA. CDR3 length: 15 amino acids. Germline V lookup: CDR1 MNHEY, CDR2 SVGAGI. This chain's CDR3 is CASSSQTGSSGELFF.

The chain recombines TRBV20-1 with TRBJ2-7; TCRdb lists TRBD2, though no DNA is available to test this call. This CDR3 is 11 amino acids long. Germline CDR1 reads DFQATT; CDR2 reads SNEGSKA (reference sequence). Here the CDR3 reads CSVAGLADAYF.

The chain uses TRBV4-3 and TRBJ1-1. CDR1 LGHNA and CDR2 YSLEER come from the germline V gene. This CDR3 contains 14 residues. CDR3 in amino acids: CASSQDWGDTEAFF.

This chain connects TRBV12-3 or TRBV12-4 to TRBJ2-7; the TCRdb call, TRBD1, lacks DNA for checking. The CDR3 runs to 13 residues. The CDR3 sequence is CASRGQDSYEQYF.

The V call is TRBV3-1, the J call TRBJ1-5. From germline, CDR1 is LGHDT and CDR2 YNNKEL (reference sequence). The CDR3 extends over 15 amino acids. The CDR3 sequence: CASRQEPSLNQPQHF.

The rearrangement links TRBV9 to TRBJ2-1; as DNA is missing, the TRBD2 call by TCRdb cannot be tested. This CDR3 spans 15 amino acids. The germline V gene has CDR1 SGDLS and CDR2 YYNGEE. CDR3 in amino acids: CASSVRLAGRDEQFF. The full variable domain, completed using reference TRBV9 and TRBJ2-1, is DSGVTQTPKHLITATGQRVTLRCSPRSGDLSVYWYQQSLDQGLQFLIQYYNGEERAKGNILERFSAQQFPDLHSELNLSSLELGDSALYFCASSVRLAGRDEQFFGPGTRLTVL.

The chain carries TRBV11-2 and TRBJ2-3. This CDR3 has 13 amino acids. In germline, CDR1 is SGHAT, CDR2 FQNNGV. CDR3 residues: CASSLHRTDTQYF.

This chain links TRBV21-1 with TRBJ2-3. TRBV21-1 is assigned pseudogene status. The CDR3 contains 16 residues. The CDR3 reads CASSKEPGGGTDTQYF.

J is TRBJ2-5 and V is TRBV7-9; TCRdb designates TRBD2, a call that cannot be tested without DNA. Germline V gene lookup returns CDR1 SEHNR and CDR2 FQNEAQ (reference sequence). The CDR3 extends over 16 amino acids. The CDR3 region is CASSLVASAEGETQYF. The entire variable domain, with the rest obtained from reference TRBV7-9 and TRBJ2-5, is as follows: DTGVSQNPRHKITKRGQNVTFRCDPISEHNRLYWYRQTLGQGPEFLTYFQNEAQLEKSRLLSDRFSAERPKGSFSTLEIQRTEQGDSAMYLCASSLVASAEGETQYFGPGTRLLVL.